The clone carrying this T cell receptor (beta chain) occurred many times. Its target is unknown. An end of the junction differs from the germline gene, which may be a read error. The entry originates in a study of T-cell memory formation after mild COVID-19. Study-wide points: SARS-CoV-2 specificity of second-wave clones peaking day 37 was unconfirmed. Within pre-infection memory, some responding clones were found, suggesting cross-reactive memory joined.

Constant-segment primers were used for 5'RACE, and the resulting TCR alpha and TCR beta cDNA libraries carried sample barcodes and UMIs. One entry per CDR3 protein, called by TCRdb with MiXCR from the 5' RACE reads. There are about 320,000 distinct CDR3 sequences in the sample; approximately 14% occur only once, and 20% to 25% lies in the top ten. CDR1 and CDR2 from the germline V gene are MGHRA and YSYEKL. The CDR3 is made up of 13 amino acids. The receptor's source is a man aged 18 to 30 who had mild COVID-19 (a few samples of this study predate the infection). Cell type and time point are not known. The chain has TRBV4-1 and TRBJ2-7; D assignment may be TRBD1 or TRBD2 (5 bases each). The sequencing sample was made of PBMCs or a T cell subset sorted from them (not recorded which). The CDR3 DNA reads TGTGCCAGCAGCCAAGTTGGGACGTACGAGCAGTACTTC. Encoded protein: CASSQVGTYEQYF.